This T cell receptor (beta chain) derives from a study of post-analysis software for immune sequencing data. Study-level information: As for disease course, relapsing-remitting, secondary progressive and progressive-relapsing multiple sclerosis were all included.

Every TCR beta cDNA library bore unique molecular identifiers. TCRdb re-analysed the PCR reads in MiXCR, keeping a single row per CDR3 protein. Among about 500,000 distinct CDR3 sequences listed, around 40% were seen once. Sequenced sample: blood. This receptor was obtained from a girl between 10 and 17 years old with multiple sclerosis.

The CDR3: CASSLASGRAYEQYF. The CDR3 DNA follows: TGTGCCAGCAGCTTAGCTAGCGGGAGGGCCTACGAGCAGTACTTC. V gene TRBV7-2 combines with J gene TRBJ2-7, with 11 nucleotides matching TRBD2. The CDR3 has 15 residues. Germline V gives CDR1 SGHTA, CDR2 FQGNSA. V shed 0 bases, J shed 2 bases, and the junction held 0 bases outside the gene matches.